Below are 15 T cell receptor beta chains sequenced from a single sample in a study of Ad26.COV2.S vaccination and SARS-CoV-2 variants. TCRdb keeps only in-frame clones here, not all; method: immunoSEQ multiplex PCR. The profile shows about 350,000 clones, approximately 90% of them singletons. Sample: peripheral blood, taken after recovery from COVID-19. These TCRs come from a human donor who had recovered from COVID-19.

This chain uses TRBV19 with TRBJ2-2; D is uncertain. The germline CDR1 and CDR2 sequences are LNHDA and SQIVND (reference sequence). Trimming took off 3 bases at V and 1 base at J, with 9 bases between the two ends. The CDR3 spans 15 residues. The CDR3 here is CASSIRRGNTGELFF. CDR3 nucleotides: TGTGCCAGTAGTATCCGGAGAGGGAACACCGGGGAGCTGTTTTTT.

This clone occurred once. J is TRBJ2-1 and V is TRBV7-9, with D possibly being TRBD2 (7 bases). Deletions cut 3 bases from V and 7 bases from J, with 19 bases between. CDR3 length: 16 amino acids. CDR1 SEHNR and CDR2 FQNEAQ come from the germline V gene (reference sequence). Written as DNA, the CDR3 is TGTGCCAGCAGCTTTAGGGGGGGCATCCCCGGTAATGAGCAGTTCTTC. Translation: CASSFRGGIPGNEQFF. Filled out from reference TRBV7-9 and TRBJ2-1, the complete variable domain reads DTGVSQNPRHKITKRGQNVTFRCDPISEHNRLYWYRQTLGQGPEFLTYFQNEAQLEKSRLLSDRFSAERPKGSFSTLEIQRTEQGDSAMYLCASSFRGGIPGNEQFFGPGTRLTVL.

This clone was observed a few times. The chain recombines TRBV6-2 or TRBV6-3 with TRBJ1-2; a possible D gene is TRBD1 (6 bases). Trimming took off 0 bases at V and 7 bases at J, with 12 bases between the two ends. CDR3 length equals 14 residues. Per germline, CDR1 MNHEY and CDR2 SVGEGT. The CDR3 here is CASSYSRGATGYTF. CDR3 DNA sequence: TGTGCCAGCAGTTACTCGCGGGGGGCGACTGGCTACACCTTC.

The chain is built from TRBV28 and TRBJ2-2, with 10 bases aligning to TRBD1. The CDR3 runs to 16 residues. V trimming: 4 bases; J trimming: 7 bases; junction bases outside the gene matches: 9. Germline V gene data show CDR1 as MDHEN and CDR2 as SYDVKM. The CDR3: CASSSGQGIGVGELFF. The DNA for the CDR3 is TGTGCCAGCAGTTCGGGACAGGGGATTGGTGTCGGGGAGCTGTTTTTT. The variable domain in full, with the rest retrieved from reference TRBV28 and TRBJ2-2, is DVKVTQSSRYLVKRTGEKVFLECVQDMDHENMFWYRQDPGLGLRLIYFSYDVKMKEKGDIPEGYSVSREKKERFSLILESASTNQTSMYLCASSSGQGIGVGELFFGEGSRLTVL.

This chain connects TRBV9 to TRBJ1-1; no firm D call. Germline lookup yields CDR1 SGDLS and CDR2 YYNGEE. CDR3 size: 16 residues. Trimming stripped 5 bases from V and 3 bases from J, with 20 bases between. CDR3 in DNA: TGTGCCAGCAGTCGTCACTCTAGGGCGGTGGACACTGAAGCTTTCTTT. This gives the protein CASSRHSRAVDTEAFF.

The chain couples TRBV29-1 to TRBJ1-2; 7 positions agree with TRBD1. Germline V gene lookup returns CDR1 SQVTM and CDR2 ANQGSEA. This CDR3 contains 15 residues. Trimming took 3 bases from V and 6 from J; bases not matched to a gene: 13. The chain's CDR3 is CSVDPGQDSPHGYTF. The DNA for the CDR3 is TGCAGCGTTGACCCCGGACAGGACAGCCCGCATGGCTACACCTTC.

The J gene is TRBJ1-4, the V gene TRBV5-1; a possible D gene is TRBD1 (6 bases). V lost 0 bases to trimming and J lost 7 bases, with 10 bases between them. The germline CDR1 and CDR2 sequences are SGHRS and YFSETQ. The CDR3 has 14 residues. CDR3 protein: CASSLGGLGEKLFF. The CDR3 nucleotides read TGCGCCAGCAGCTTGGGGGGGCTTGGTGAAAAACTGTTTTTT.

J is TRBJ1-3 and V is TRBV4-1; D remains ambiguous. The CDR3 contains 22 residues. CDR1 and CDR2 (germline): MGHRA, YSYEKL. V was trimmed by 4 bases and J by 4 bases, leaving 35 bases between them. This chain's CDR3 is CASSPGGNIGPRVDKRGNTIYF. The DNA for the CDR3 is TGCGCCAGCAGCCCCGGCGGAAATATCGGGCCAAGGGTGGATAAAAGGGGAAACACCATATATTTT.

V and J are TRBV4-1 and TRBJ2-2, with TRBD2 identical over 9 bases. The CDR3 sequence is 16 residues long. Germline V gene data show CDR1 as MGHRA and CDR2 as YSYEKL. The junction had 2 bases not matched to a gene; V was cut back by 1 base and J by 2 bases. CDR3 amino acids: CASSQGTSVNTGELFF. The CDR3 nucleotides read TGCGCCAGCAGCCAAGGGACTAGCGTAAACACCGGGGAGCTGTTTTTT.

This chain connects TRBV4-2 to TRBJ2-7, with 10 bases that match TRBD1. Germline CDR1 LGHNA, CDR2 YNFKEQ. There are 16 residues in the CDR3. Trimming at V came to 0 bases and at J to 3 bases, leaving 5 bases not matched to a gene. The DNA of the CDR3 is TGTGCCAGCAGCCAAGAGTCGGGACAGGGGTTCTACGAGCAGTACTTC. As protein: CASSQESGQGFYEQYF.

V usage is TRBV2 and J usage is TRBJ2-5; D uncertain. CDR1 is SNHLY and CDR2 is FYNNEI in the germline V gene. V dropped 4 bases and J dropped 2 bases, with 8 bases sitting between them. CDR3 length equals 13 residues. CDR3 loop: CASSGLSQETQYF. The CDR3 DNA reads TGTGCCAGCAGTGGGCTTTCACAAGAGACCCAGTACTTC.

The chain combines TRBV9 with TRBJ2-2, with TRBD1 as a possible D gene (5 bases). The CDR3 sequence is 15 residues long. The V end was cut by 0 bases, the J end by 9 bases, with 15 bases between. Germline V lookup: CDR1 SGDLS, CDR2 YYNGEE. In DNA, the CDR3 is TGTGCCAGCAGCGTAGACAGCCAGGGAAGGCGGGAGCTGTTTTTT. It encodes CASSVDSQGRRELFF.

J is TRBJ2-2 and V is TRBV27; 7 bases map to TRBD2. The J segment lost 4 bases and the V segment lost 6 bases, leaving 5 bases of the junction unmatched. The CDR3 contains 14 residues. Germline CDR1 is MNHEY and CDR2 is SMNVEV (reference sequence). The chain's CDR3 is CASSLPGGTGELFF. CDR3 bases: TGTGCCAGCAGCCTACCGGGGGGCACCGGGGAGCTGTTTTTT.

The CDR3 region has the DNA TGTGCCAGCAGTTTATCGAGGGGGAACGAGCAGTACTTC. This encodes CASSLSRGNEQYF. This chain uses TRBV27 with TRBJ2-7; the D gene is possibly TRBD1 (6 bases). V was trimmed by 0 bases and J by 5 bases, leaving 8 bases between them. The CDR3 length is 13 residues. Germline CDR1 reads MNHEY; CDR2 reads SMNVEV (reference sequence).

This clone was counted once. This chain joins TRBV5-1 and TRBJ2-2; TRBD1 might be the D (5 bases). The CDR3 is 13 residues long. Germline V gives CDR1 SGHRS, CDR2 YFSETQ. The V end lost 3 bases, the J end lost 6 bases, and 9 bases lay between the germline ends. The CDR3 reads CASSSSGPGELFF. The CDR3 coding sequence is TGCGCCAGCAGCTCCTCAGGGCCCGGGGAGCTGTTTTTT.